This TCR beta chain is drawn from a study of blood T cell repertoires in COVID-19. As for the study in general: Researchers got acute and convalescent COVID-19 samples from the United States, Italy and Spain. The cDNA or gDNA used as material had been derived from T cells, B-cell-depleted T cells, or PBMCs.

This clone was seen a handful of times. As handled by the study authors: How many nucleated cells were present was estimated from reference gene primer amplification. The table came from immunoSEQ multiplex PCR; TCRdb's copy has only in-frame clones and leaves some out. For V, J and clone size, that table is used; D and trimming come from the DNA. The sample includes tens of thousands of clones, over 70% of them seen just once. Germline CDR1 reads MDHEN; CDR2 reads SYDVKM. This CDR3 comprises 15 residues. The V gene end was trimmed by 4 bases and the J gene end by 3 bases; junction bases not matched to a gene: 6.

Sequenced input: peripheral blood. This chain uses TRBV28 with TRBJ1-3; 7 nucleotides align to TRBD1. This sequence originates from a man between 65 and 85 years old with acute or convalescent COVID-19. Here the CDR3 DNA reads TGTGCCAGCAGTTCCACAGGGGCTGGTGGAAACACCATATATTTT. Translated, it gives CASSSTGAGGNTIYF.